What follows describes a single T cell receptor beta chain. Its antigen remains unknown. The data are from a study of somatic mutations in cytotoxic T cells in rheumatoid arthritis. General study findings and limits: TRBV07's slight underrepresentation, observed in rheumatoid arthritis patients, lacked adjustment for multiple comparisons.

The CDR3 has 16 amino acids. Germline V lookup: CDR1 SGHTA, CDR2 FQGNSA. V gave up 1 base and J gave up 6 bases; unmatched junction bases: 9. The protocol was immunoSEQ multiplex PCR, while the TCRdb copy is restricted to in-frame clones and leaves out a portion. This table has 12,000 to 15,000 clones, 65% to 80% appearing once. J is TRBJ2-1 and V is TRBV7-2; the match to TRBD2 covers 7 bases. The origin of this receptor is an adult with rheumatoid arthritis. The sequencing sample was made of CD8+ T cells sorted from blood. CDR3 loop: CASSLVSRGGANEQFF. CDR3 DNA: TGTGCCAGCAGCTTAGTCTCTCGGGGAGGGGCCAATGAGCAGTTCTTC.